This T cell receptor (beta chain) derives from a study of shared clonotypes between healthy human individuals. In the study overall: Researchers assigned three CD4 naive, three CD4 memory, two CD8 naive and one CD8 memory plate to each donor. Findings and caveats of the study: Memory subsets had estimated richness that was generally smaller than that of naive subsets.

A CD45RA-negative memory subset and a CD45RA+ naive subset were separated from the CD4+ cells. Each subset's genomic DNA was shared equally among a number of immunoSEQ plates. Sequencing was performed with immunoSEQ multiplex PCR; in TCRdb, only in-frame clones are kept and a portion is missing. The data show some 2,500,000 clones, approximately 93% seen once. CDR3 length: 14 residues. Germline CDR1 is SQVTM and CDR2 is ANQGSEA. V was cut by 6 bases and J by 0 bases, with 15 bases left in between. About this clone itself: Antigen: not known.

Sequenced sample: naive CD4+ T cells from PBMCs. The subset denotes: CD45RA+ positively selected. This clonotype was sampled from a young man in good health. Some clones in this sample may be carry-over from other donors' samples. The rearrangement uses TRBV29-1 and TRBJ2-7, with D perhaps given as TRBD1 or TRBD2 (6 bases each). As DNA, the CDR3 is TGCAGCGTCGCGGGACACCAGAGCTCCTACGAGCAGTACTTC. Translating it yields CSVAGHQSSYEQYF.